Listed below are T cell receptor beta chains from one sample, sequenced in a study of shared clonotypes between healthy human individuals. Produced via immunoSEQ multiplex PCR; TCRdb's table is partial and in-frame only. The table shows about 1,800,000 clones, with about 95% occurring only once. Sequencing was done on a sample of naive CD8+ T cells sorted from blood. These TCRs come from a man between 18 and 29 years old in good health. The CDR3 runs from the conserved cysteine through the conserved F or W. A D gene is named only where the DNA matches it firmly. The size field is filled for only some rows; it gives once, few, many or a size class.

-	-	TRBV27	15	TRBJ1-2	CASSLWGGSNYGYTF	TGTGCCAGCAGTTTATGGGGGGGATCTAACTATGGCTACACCTTC
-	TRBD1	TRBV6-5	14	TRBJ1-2	CASRDTTGVDGYTF	TGTGCCAGCAGGGATACTACAGGGGTTGATGGCTACACCTTC
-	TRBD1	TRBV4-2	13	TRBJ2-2	CASSPTGGGELFF	TGTGCCAGCAGCCCCACAGGGGGCGGGGAGCTGTTTTTT
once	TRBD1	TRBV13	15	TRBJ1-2	CASSLAGDRIYGYTF	TGTGCCAGCAGCTTAGCCGGGGACAGGATCTATGGCTACACCTTC
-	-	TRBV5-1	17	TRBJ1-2	CASSLDPYDVRAYGYTF	TGCGCCAGCAGCTTGGATCCCTACGATGTCAGGGCCTATGGCTACACCTTC
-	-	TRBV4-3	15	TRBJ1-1	CASSPNGGLNTEAFF	TGCGCCAGCAGCCCGAACGGAGGGCTGAACACTGAAGCTTTCTTT
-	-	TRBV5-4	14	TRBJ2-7	CASSLGGTNGEQYF	TGTGCCAGCAGCTTGGGTGGGACGAACGGCGAGCAGTACTTC
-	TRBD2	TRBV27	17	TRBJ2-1	CASTENWSSGVYNEQFF	TGTGCCAGCACCGAAAACTGGTCTAGCGGAGTGTACAATGAGCAGTTCTTC
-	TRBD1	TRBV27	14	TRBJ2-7	CASGPQGANYEQYF	TGTGCCAGCGGCCCCCAGGGGGCTAACTACGAGCAGTACTTC
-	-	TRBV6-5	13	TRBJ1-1	CASSYGGVTEAFF	TGTGCCAGCAGTTACGGGGGAGTTACTGAAGCTTTCTTT
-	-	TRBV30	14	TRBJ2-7	CAWSVQGGDYEQYF	TGTGCCTGGAGTGTACAAGGGGGTGACTACGAGCAGTACTTC
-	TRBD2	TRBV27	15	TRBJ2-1	CASSLGASGRNEQFF	TGTGCCAGCAGTTTAGGGGCTAGCGGGCGTAATGAGCAGTTCTTC
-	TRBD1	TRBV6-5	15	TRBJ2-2	CASGPWTGYVGELFF	TGTGCCAGCGGGCCCTGGACAGGGTACGTCGGGGAGCTGTTTTTT
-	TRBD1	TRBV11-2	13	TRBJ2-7	CASSPQGNYEQYF	TGTGCCAGCAGCCCACAGGGGAACTACGAGCAGTACTTC